Shown below are 14 T cell receptor beta chains from a single sample sequenced in a study of blood T cell repertoires in COVID-19. Using immunoSEQ multiplex PCR, the repertoire was profiled, and TCRdb retains in-frame clones only, with some absent. Among under 250,000 clones listed, approximately 83% were seen once. The material sequenced was peripheral blood. These receptors were obtained from a human donor in a cohort sampled during active COVID-19.

The sample holds one count of this clone. The V gene is TRBV29-1, the J gene TRBJ1-2, with a tentative D call TRBD1 (5 bases). Germline V gene lookup returns CDR1 SQVTM and CDR2 ANQGSEA. CDR3 length equals 14 residues. Trimming removed 2 bases from V and 4 bases from J, with 14 bases in between. CDR3 loop: CSVEPKGKPYGYTF. The DNA for the CDR3 is TGCAGCGTTGAACCTAAGGGGAAACCCTATGGCTACACCTTC.

The chain uses TRBV5-5 and TRBJ1-1, with TRBD1 as a possible D gene (6 bases). Germline-derived CDR1 and CDR2 are SGHKS and YYEKEE (reference sequence). The CDR3 has 14 residues. Trimming pared 4 bases from V and 4 bases from J, leaving 14 bases between. The CDR3 nucleotides are TGTGCCAGCAGCCTAGAACAGGGTAGCACTGAAGCTTTCTTT. Its protein product is CASSLEQGSTEAFF.

This sequence joins TRBV2 and TRBJ2-3, with a tentative D call TRBD2 (6 bases). Trimming shortened V by 9 bases and J by 2 bases, and 12 bases separated the two germline ends. The CDR3 is made up of 13 amino acids. The germline gives CDR1 SNHLY, CDR2 FYNNEI. This CDR3 is CARGSGVTDTQYF. The CDR3 bases are TGTGCCAGGGGTTCGGGGGTCACAGATACGCAGTATTTT.

V is TRBV7-2 and J is TRBJ1-2; 9 bases fit TRBD1. J lost 3 bases, V lost 5 bases, and 13 bases had no gene match. The CDR3 has 17 residues. Germline lookup yields CDR1 SGHTA and CDR2 FQGNSA. The CDR3 DNA sequence: TGTGCCAGCAGCCTAGACCCGGGACAGGGATCAGACTATGGCTACACCTTC. Translation: CASSLDPGQGSDYGYTF.

The CDR3 sequence is CATIADNYGYTF. As DNA, the CDR3 is TGTGCCACCATCGCGGATAACTATGGCTACACCTTC. The chain recombines TRBV15 with TRBJ1-2; D remains ambiguous. V was shortened by 7 bases and J by 1 base, with 7 bases between the two germline ends. This CDR3 comprises 12 residues. Per the germline V gene, CDR1 is LNHNV and CDR2 is YYDKDF (reference sequence).

The V and J genes are TRBV7-9 and TRBJ1-1; unclear D gene. Germline CDR1 and CDR2: SEHNR and FQNEAQ (reference sequence). The germline V and J ends were trimmed by 4 bases and 2 bases, with 20 bases remaining between them. CDR3 size: 17 residues. The CDR3 here is CASSSDYVLGLNTEAFF. CDR3 nucleotide sequence: TGTGCCAGCAGCTCCGACTACGTTTTAGGTCTTAACACTGAAGCTTTCTTT.

The V and J genes are TRBV7-6 and TRBJ1-4; D gene ambiguous. Germline CDR1 is SGHVS and CDR2 is FNYEAQ. This CDR3 has 14 amino acids. Trimming left V 1 base short and J 10 bases short, with 13 bases between. The CDR3 nucleotides read TGTGCCAGCAGCTTAGGAGCTCAGGAAGGAAAACTGTTTTTT. This gives the protein CASSLGAQEGKLFF.

The chain recombines TRBV11-2 with TRBJ2-1, with TRBD2 as a possible D gene (5 bases). Trimming took off 0 bases at V and 10 bases at J, with 10 bases between the two ends. Germline V gene lookup returns CDR1 SGHAT and CDR2 FQNNGV. There are 13 residues in the CDR3. The CDR3 loop is CASSLEVRAEQFF. CDR3 nucleotide sequence: TGTGCCAGCAGCTTAGAGGTGCGGGCAGAGCAGTTCTTC.

The chain links TRBV29-1 to TRBJ2-2; 9 bases agree with TRBD1. The CDR3 runs 16 residues. The germline CDR1 and CDR2 sequences are SQVTM and ANQGSEA. V shed 4 bases and J 5 bases; nucleotides not matched to a gene: 11. CDR3 sequence: CSVAGLGQGRTGELFF. The CDR3 coding sequence is TGCAGCGTTGCGGGGCTCGGACAGGGGAGAACCGGGGAGCTGTTTTTT.

This clone was found many times. The chain joins TRBV5-1 to TRBJ2-3; a possible D gene is TRBD1 (6 bases). V gave up 4 bases and J gave up 8 bases, with 11 bases separating them. Germline loops: CDR1 SGHRS, CDR2 YFSETQ. The CDR3 runs to 12 residues. As DNA, the CDR3 is TGCGCCAGCAGCGGAGACAGGACTACGCAGTATTTT. It is translated as CASSGDRTTQYF. Supplemented by reference TRBV5-1 and TRBJ2-3, the full variable domain reads KAGVTQTPRYLIKTRGQQVTLSCSPISGHRSVSWYQQTPGQGLQFLFEYFSETQRNKGNFPGRFSGRQFSNSRSEMNVSTLELGDSALYLCASSGDRTTQYFGPGTRLTVL.

The rearrangement joins TRBV5-1 to TRBJ2-2; 13 positions agree with TRBD2. CDR3 length equals 17 residues. The J segment lost 4 bases and the V segment lost 2 bases, leaving 5 bases of the junction unmatched. Germline V gene data show CDR1 as SGHRS and CDR2 as YFSETQ. The CDR3 here is CASSFGLAGVGTGELFF. CDR3 DNA: TGCGCCAGCAGCTTCGGACTAGCGGGAGTAGGCACCGGGGAGCTGTTTTTT.

J is TRBJ1-1 and V is TRBV30, with D unresolved. The CDR3 spans 12 residues. The ends were cut back, 4 bases at V and 13 bases at J, with 19 bases in the middle. CDR1 GTSNPN and CDR2 SVGIG come from the germline V gene (reference sequence). The CDR3 DNA is TGTGCCTGGACTCCCCTGGGAGGGTCGATTTTCTTT. Its protein is CAWTPLGGSIFF.

The chain links TRBV5-8 to TRBJ1-1; 7 bases align to TRBD1. The CDR3 is made up of 14 amino acids. After removal of 4 bases from V and 2 bases from J, the junction contained 5 bases not matched to a gene. Germline loops: CDR1 SGHTS, CDR2 YDEGEE. CDR3 amino acids: CASSLYRGNTEAFF. DNA of the CDR3: TGTGCCAGCAGCCTATACAGGGGAAACACTGAAGCTTTCTTT.

DNA of the CDR3: TGTGCCAGCTCACCTCTCCGGGGAAACATTCAGTACTTC. Its translation is CASSPLRGNIQYF. This sequence joins TRBV18 and TRBJ2-4; a weak D match, TRBD2 (5 bases). The germline gives CDR1 KGHSH, CDR2 LQKENI. V was pared by 3 bases and J by 6 bases, with 9 bases between. The CDR3 spans 13 residues.